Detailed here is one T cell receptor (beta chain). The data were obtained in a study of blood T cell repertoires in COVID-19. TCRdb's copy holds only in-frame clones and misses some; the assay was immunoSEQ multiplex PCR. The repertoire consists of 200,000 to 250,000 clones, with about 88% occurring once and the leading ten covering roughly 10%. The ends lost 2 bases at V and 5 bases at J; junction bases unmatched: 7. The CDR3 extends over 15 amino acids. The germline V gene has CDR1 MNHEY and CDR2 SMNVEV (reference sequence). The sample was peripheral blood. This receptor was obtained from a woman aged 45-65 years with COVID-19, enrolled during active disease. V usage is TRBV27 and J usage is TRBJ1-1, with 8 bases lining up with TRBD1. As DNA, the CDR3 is TGTGCCAGCAGTTTAATAGGACAGGGTGTTACTGAAGCTTTCTTT. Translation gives CASSLIGQGVTEAFF.